The rows below give T cell receptor beta chains drawn from one sample of a study of cytomegalovirus exposure and HLA in healthy donors. Sequencing was performed with immunoSEQ multiplex PCR; in TCRdb, only in-frame clones are kept and a portion is missing. This sample has about 34,000 clones, with around 87% found just once. Sequencing was performed on PBMCs. The receptors originated from a boy aged 5-17 years in good health and CMV-seronegative. Each CDR3 is given with its conserved first and last residue. Fields, in order: CDR3 length, J gene, clone size, V gene, D gene, CDR3 protein, CDR3 DNA. A D gene is named only where the DNA matches it firmly. Rows may omit the clone size; those that give it use once, few, many or a size class.

15	TRBJ2-3	NA	TRBV6-4	NA	CASTNGGASTDTQYF	TGTGCCAGCACAAACGGGGGAGCTAGCACAGATACGCAGTATTTT
14	TRBJ2-1	once	TRBV2	TRBD2	CASTRLAGGGEQFF	TGTGCCAGCACCCGACTAGCGGGGGGAGGTGAGCAGTTCTTC
14	TRBJ2-7	NA	TRBV9	TRBD1	CASSIGTAGYEQYF	TGTGCCAGCAGTATCGGGACAGCCGGCTACGAGCAGTACTTC
13	TRBJ2-7	NA	TRBV7-8	TRBD1	CASSLGTGYEQYF	TGTGCCAGCAGCTTGGGGACAGGTTACGAGCAGTACTTC
15	TRBJ1-6	NA	TRBV19	TRBD1	CASSSNPRGLSPLHF	TGTGCCAGTAGCTCCAATCCCAGGGGGCTTTCACCCCTCCACTTT
15	TRBJ1-6	medium-sized	TRBV6-5	NA	CASSPTLSGNSPLHF	TGTGCCAGCAGCCCTACACTAAGTGGTAACTCACCCCTCCACTTT
15	TRBJ2-3	NA	TRBV4-3	TRBD2	CASSPSGGDTDTQYF	TGCGCCAGCAGCCCCAGCGGGGGGGACACAGATACGCAGTATTTT
15	TRBJ2-7	NA	TRBV6-5	NA	CASSYGRQGQYEQYF	TGTGCCAGCAGTTACGGACGGCAGGGGCAGTACGAGCAGTACTTC
13	TRBJ2-7	NA	TRBV29-1	NA	CSVEDDSDYEQYF	TGCAGCGTTGAAGACGACAGCGACTACGAGCAGTACTTC
14	TRBJ1-6	once	TRBV28	NA	CASSQISYNSPLHF	TGTGCCAGCAGTCAAATCTCCTATAATTCACCCCTCCACTTT
17	TRBJ1-4	once	TRBV7-6	NA	CASSLASLGPDGEKLFF	TGTGCCAGCAGCTTAGCCTCTTTGGGGCCCGACGGTGAAAAACTGTTTTTT
18	TRBJ1-4	NA	TRBV11-2	NA	CASSLDFPGGTTNEKLFF	TGTGCCAGCAGCTTAGATTTTCCCGGGGGGACAACTAATGAAAAACTGTTTTTT
14	TRBJ1-2	NA	TRBV5-4	TRBD1	CASSLSGTGNGYTF	TGTGCCAGCAGCTTGTCAGGGACAGGGAACGGCTACACCTTC